The 10 T cell receptor beta chains in this list originate from one sample, sequenced in a study of T cell responses to AZD1222 COVID-19 vaccine. The table came from immunoSEQ multiplex PCR; TCRdb's copy has only in-frame clones and leaves some out. The data contain roughly 140,000 clones, approximately 88% of them singletons. The source material was peripheral blood, sampled on day 0 of MenACWY control vaccination. All receptors derive from an adult in good health.

V gene TRBV30 combines with J gene TRBJ1-2; no clear D gene. The CDR3 is made up of 12 amino acids. Germline-derived CDR1 and CDR2 are GTSNPN and SVGIG (reference sequence). CDR3 sequence: CASMAGIGGYTF. The CDR3 nucleotides are TGTGCATCCATGGCGGGGATTGGTGGCTACACCTTC.

The rearrangement joins TRBV7-9 to TRBJ1-2; 9 positions match TRBD1. Germline trimming cut 5 bases from V and 0 bases from J; bases unmatched to any gene: 7. This CDR3 has 16 residues. Germline lookup yields CDR1 SEHNR and CDR2 FQNEAQ (reference sequence). CDR3 sequence reads: CASSPGTGLTNYGYTF. The CDR3 DNA reads as TGTGCCAGCAGCCCCGGGACAGGGTTAACTAACTATGGCTACACCTTC.

This chain links TRBV7-9 with TRBJ2-7; perhaps TRBD1 as D (6 bases). Germline CDR1 and CDR2: SEHNR and FQNEAQ (reference sequence). V was shortened by 3 bases and J by 5 bases, with 17 bases between the two germline ends. CDR3 length: 15 amino acids. The chain's CDR3 is CASSLRGTSLDEQYF. The CDR3 bases are TGTGCCAGCAGCTTGAGGGGGACCTCTTTGGACGAGCAGTACTTC.

The rearrangement uses TRBV7-2 and TRBJ2-7; 7 positions match TRBD1. This CDR3 contains 15 residues. Trimming at V came to 3 bases and at J to 4 bases, leaving 9 bases not matched to a gene. The germline V gene has CDR1 SGHTA and CDR2 FQGNSA. The CDR3 protein is CASSLGTAAGYEQYF. For the CDR3, the DNA is TGTGCCAGCAGCTTGGGGACAGCGGCCGGGTACGAGCAGTACTTC.

This rearrangement joins TRBV3-1 (or the pseudogene TRBV3-2) to TRBJ2-4; 7 bases are shared with TRBD1. Germline V gene sequence: CDR1 LGHDT, CDR2 YNNKEL (reference sequence). The CDR3 is 15 residues long. After removal of 2 bases from V and 7 bases from J, the junction contained 8 bases not matched to a gene. The CDR3 protein is CASSQTGQVLNIQYF. CDR3 nucleotides: TGTGCCAGCAGCCAAACCGGACAGGTGCTGAACATTCAGTACTTC.

This clone has more than one count but fewer than ten. The CDR3 here is CASSKGQGADTQYF. The CDR3, as DNA: TGTGCCAGTAGTAAGGGACAGGGTGCAGATACGCAGTATTTT. V gene TRBV19 combines with J gene TRBJ2-3; 9 nucleotides align to TRBD1. V trimming: 4 bases; J trimming: 4 bases; junction bases outside the gene matches: 3. CDR3 length: 14 residues. The germline V gene encodes CDR1 LNHDA and CDR2 SQIVND (reference sequence).

The chain joins TRBV4-1 to TRBJ2-7; D is possibly TRBD2 (6 bases). V was clipped by 1 base and J by 6 bases, with 10 bases between them. This CDR3 has 13 amino acids. Per the germline V gene, CDR1 is MGHRA and CDR2 is YSYEKL. The CDR3 reads CASSQAGGTEQYF. The DNA for the CDR3 is TGCGCCAGCAGCCAAGCGGGCGGGACCGAGCAGTACTTC.

The chain recombines TRBV19 with TRBJ2-5; 11 nucleotides agree with TRBD2. The V segment lost 1 base and the J segment 4 bases; nucleotides outside the gene matches: 2. The CDR3 is 15 residues long. The germline CDR1 and CDR2 sequences are LNHDA and SQIVND (reference sequence). CDR3 DNA sequence: TGTGCCAGTAGTATAGGAGGACTAGCGGGAGAGACCCAGTACTTC. It codes for CASSIGGLAGETQYF.

The chain carries TRBV7-9 and TRBJ1-3, with a tentative D call TRBD1 (6 bases). The germline V and J ends were trimmed by 3 bases and 0 bases, with 12 bases remaining between them. CDR1 is SEHNR, CDR2 FQNEAQ, per germline (reference sequence). The length of the CDR3 is 16 residues. Written as DNA, the CDR3 is TGTGCCAGCAGCTTCTCTGACAGGTTCTCTGGAAACACCATATATTTT. Its translation: CASSFSDRFSGNTIYF.

V and J are TRBV29-1 and TRBJ1-2; TRBD1 matches 9 bases. CDR3 length equals 14 residues. The germline CDR1 and CDR2 sequences are SQVTM and ANQGSEA. V trimming: 3 bases; J trimming: 4 bases; junction bases outside the gene matches: 6. The chain's CDR3 is CSVDADRGSYGYTF. For the CDR3, the DNA is TGCAGCGTTGATGCCGACAGGGGGTCCTATGGCTACACCTTC.